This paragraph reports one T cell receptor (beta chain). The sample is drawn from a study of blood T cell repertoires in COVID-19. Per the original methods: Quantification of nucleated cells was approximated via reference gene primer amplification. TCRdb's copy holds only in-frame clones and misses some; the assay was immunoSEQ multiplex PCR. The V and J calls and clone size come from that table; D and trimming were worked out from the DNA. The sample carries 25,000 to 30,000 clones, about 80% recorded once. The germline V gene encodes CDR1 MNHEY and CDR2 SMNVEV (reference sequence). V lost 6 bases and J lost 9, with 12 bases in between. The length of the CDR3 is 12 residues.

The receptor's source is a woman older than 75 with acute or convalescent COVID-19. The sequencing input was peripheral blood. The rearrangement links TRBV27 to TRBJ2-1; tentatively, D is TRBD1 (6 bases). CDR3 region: CASRRGYGEQFF. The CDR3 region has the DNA TGTGCCAGCAGAAGGGGGTACGGTGAGCAGTTCTTC.